A single sample is the source of the 29 T cell receptor beta chains below, sequenced in a study of long-term antiretroviral therapy in people with HIV. It was version v3.0 of the immunoSEQ assay that was run at survey level. Using immunoSEQ multiplex PCR, the repertoire was profiled, and TCRdb retains in-frame clones only, with some absent. The sample lists 20,000 to 25,000 clones, roughly 80% occurring once. The material sequenced was unsorted PBMCs, taken 1.1 years before starting antiretroviral therapy. Receptors originate from a woman in her 40s with HIV.

V gene TRBV30 combines with J gene TRBJ2-1; the D gene could be TRBD1 or TRBD2 (6 bases each). The length of the CDR3 is 15 residues. Trimming left V 0 bases short and J 4 bases short, with 13 bases between. From germline, CDR1 is GTSNPN and CDR2 SVGIG (reference sequence). The CDR3 spells CAWSVNGGRYNEQFF. In DNA, the CDR3 is TGTGCCTGGAGTGTAAACGGGGGCAGGTACAATGAGCAGTTCTTC. The whole variable domain, remainder taken from reference TRBV30 and TRBJ2-1, is SQTIHQWPATLVQPVGSPLSLECTVEGTSNPNLYWYRQAAGRGLQLLFYSVGIGQISSEVPQNLSASRPQDRQFILSSKKLLLSDSGFYLCAWSVNGGRYNEQFFGPGTRLTVL.

This chain links TRBV6-5 with TRBJ1-2; D might be TRBD1 (5 bases). CDR3 length: 15 residues. With 6 bases removed from V and 0 bases from J, the gap between germline ends came to 14 bases. Germline assignment: CDR1 MNHEY and CDR2 SVGAGI. In nucleotides, the CDR3 is TGTGCCAGCAGACCCGCAGGGCCCGCTAACTATGGCTACACCTTC. This translates into CASRPAGPANYGYTF.

This clone showed up just a few times. The J gene is TRBJ2-7, the V gene TRBV5-1; the match to TRBD1 covers 9 bases. The V segment lost 0 bases and the J segment 5 bases; nucleotides outside the gene matches: 3. CDR1 and CDR2 from the germline V gene are SGHRS and YFSETQ. The CDR3 contains 14 residues. In DNA form, the CDR3 reads TGCGCCAGCAGCTTGGTAGGACAGGGGAACGAGCAGTACTTC. It yields the protein CASSLVGQGNEQYF.

This chain links TRBV7-6 with TRBJ2-3; D gene unclear. V lost 5 bases, J lost 5 bases, and 11 bases lay in between. The CDR3 spans 13 residues. CDR1 and CDR2 from the germline V gene are SGHVS and FNYEAQ. The CDR3 loop is CASSKQTGDTQYF. CDR3 bases: TGTGCCAGCAGCAAACAGACTGGAGATACGCAGTATTTT.

The genes are TRBV7-9 and TRBJ1-2; D might be TRBD1 (6 bases). V was cut by 5 bases and J by 5 bases, with 12 bases left in between. Germline V gene sequence: CDR1 SEHNR, CDR2 FQNEAQ (reference sequence). The length of the CDR3 is 13 residues. For the CDR3, the DNA is TGTGCCAGCAGCCCGACAGGAAATTATGGCTACACCTTC. It encodes CASSPTGNYGYTF.

The chain is built from TRBV12-5 and TRBJ2-2, with D maybe TRBD2 (6 bases). The CDR3 totals 16 residues. The V end was cut by 7 bases, the J end by 4 bases, with 19 bases between. The germline gives CDR1 LGHNT, CDR2 FRNRAP. The CDR3 region has the DNA TGTGCTAGTGTTAACACCGGGACTGTCAGCACCGGGGAGCTGTTTTTT. Translated, it gives CASVNTGTVSTGELFF.

This clone is classed as medium-sized. This sequence joins TRBV5-4 and TRBJ1-2; maybe TRBD1 (5 bases). Germline V gene lookup returns CDR1 SGHNT and CDR2 YYREEE (reference sequence). The V end lost 2 bases, the J end lost 6 bases, and 11 bases lay between the germline ends. CDR3 length equals 13 residues. The CDR3 is CASSLQVSDGYTF. The CDR3 region has the DNA TGTGCCAGCAGCTTACAGGTTTCAGATGGCTACACCTTC.

This chain connects TRBV6-1 to TRBJ1-3, with 7 nucleotides matching TRBD1. Trimming cost V 6 bases and J 8 bases; bases outside gene matches: 7. CDR1 MNHNS and CDR2 SASEGT come from the germline V gene. The CDR3 extends over 13 amino acids. In DNA form, the CDR3 reads TGTGCCAGCAGCGAAAACACAGGGGACACCATATATTTT. This sequence encodes CASSENTGDTIYF.

The chain recombines TRBV19 with TRBJ2-7; D not resolved. Trimming removed 4 bases from V and 0 bases from J, with 13 bases in between. The CDR3 extends over 15 amino acids. The germline CDR1 and CDR2 sequences are LNHDA and SQIVND (reference sequence). CDR3 nucleotides: TGTGCCAGTAGTAAGGGATCCTCTAGCTCCTACGAGCAGTACTTC. It is translated as CASSKGSSSSYEQYF. Full variable domain (remainder filled in from reference TRBV19 and TRBJ2-7): DGGITQSPKYLFRKEGQNVTLSCEQNLNHDAMYWYRQDPGQGLRLIYYSQIVNDFQKGDIAEGYSVSREKKESFPLTVTSAQKNPTAFYLCASSKGSSSSYEQYFGPGTRLTVT.

This clone was counted a few times. This chain links TRBV5-1 with TRBJ2-7; TRBD2 matches 10 bases. Germline CDR1 SGHRS, CDR2 YFSETQ. J gave up 3 bases and V 2 bases, and 2 bases lay outside the gene matches. The CDR3 totals 14 residues. This chain's CDR3 is CASSFSSGSYEQYF. CDR3 sequence (DNA): TGCGCCAGCAGCTTCTCTAGCGGGAGCTACGAGCAGTACTTC.

The J gene is TRBJ1-4, the V gene TRBV7-6; D gene unclear. Trimming took 1 base from V and 0 from J, leaving 9 bases between them. The CDR3 length is 16 residues. CDR1 and CDR2 from the germline V gene are SGHVS and FNYEAQ. The CDR3 DNA sequence: TGTGCCAGCAGCTTAGGGACGGGAGCAACTAATGAAAAACTGTTTTTT. This encodes CASSLGTGATNEKLFF.

The chain is built from TRBV18 and TRBJ2-7; no reliable D call. This CDR3 comprises 15 residues. V was trimmed by 6 bases and J by 0 bases, leaving 15 bases between them. The germline gives CDR1 KGHSH, CDR2 LQKENI. The DNA for the CDR3 is TGTGCCAGCTCCGCAGATCATGAATCCTCCTACGAGCAGTACTTC. It is translated as CASSADHESSYEQYF. The variable domain in full, completed from reference TRBV18 and TRBJ2-7, reads NAGVMQNPRHLVRRRGQEARLRCSPMKGHSHVYWYRQLPEEGLKFMVYLQKENIIDESGMPKERFSAEFPKEGPSILRIQQVVRGDSAAYFCASSADHESSYEQYFGPGTRLTVT.

J is TRBJ1-5 and V is TRBV6-6, with TRBD1 identical over 9 bases. V dropped 2 bases and J dropped 4; count of bases not matched to a gene: 3. CDR3 size: 15 residues. Germline values: CDR1 MNHNY, CDR2 SVGAGI (reference sequence). The CDR3 spells CASSYPGQGNQPQHF. The DNA for the CDR3 is TGTGCCAGCAGTTACCCGGGACAGGGAAATCAGCCCCAGCATTTT.

The rearrangement links TRBV2 to TRBJ1-1; no firm D call. With 2 bases removed from V and 7 bases from J, the gap between germline ends came to 8 bases. Germline assignment: CDR1 SNHLY and CDR2 FYNNEI. This CDR3 contains 12 residues. The CDR3 region is CASSEFYNEAFF. The CDR3 DNA follows: TGTGCCAGCAGTGAATTCTACAATGAAGCTTTCTTT.

This clone was found a few times. The gene calls are TRBV7-9 and TRBJ2-7, with 7 bases matching TRBD1. The V gene's germline CDR1 is SEHNR and CDR2 FQNEAQ (reference sequence). Unmatched junction bases numbered 5, after V lost 3 bases and J lost 0 bases. The length of the CDR3 is 15 residues. The chain's CDR3 is CASSFPGQDSYEQYF. The CDR3 DNA sequence: TGTGCCAGCAGCTTCCCTGGACAGGACTCCTACGAGCAGTACTTC.

The chain has TRBV2 and TRBJ1-1; tentative D call: TRBD1 (6 bases). The CDR3 sequence is 14 residues long. From germline, CDR1 is SNHLY and CDR2 FYNNEI. Trimming left V 6 bases short and J 1 base short, with 12 bases between. The CDR3 region is CASRTQGANTEAFF. The CDR3 DNA is TGTGCCAGCAGGACACAGGGAGCGAACACTGAAGCTTTCTTT.

This clone qualifies as medium-sized (0.01 to 0.1%). The rearrangement joins TRBV7-9 to TRBJ2-7, with no clear D. The CDR3 runs 16 residues. Trimming took off 5 bases at V and 6 bases at J, with 23 bases between the two ends. Germline V CDR1 and CDR2: SEHNR, FQNEAQ (reference sequence). The CDR3 region has the DNA TGTGCCAGCAGCCAAACGGCCCAGCAGATCTTCGGCGAGCAGTACTTC. Its translation: CASSQTAQQIFGEQYF.

This clone was recorded only once. This chain's CDR3 is CASSQLGHYGYTF. The CDR3 bases are TGCGCCAGCAGCCAGTTGGGGCACTATGGCTACACCTTC. The genes are TRBV4-1 and TRBJ1-2, with D tentatively TRBD1 (5 bases). The V end was cut by 3 bases, the J end by 3 bases, with 8 bases between. Per germline, CDR1 MGHRA and CDR2 YSYEKL. CDR3 length: 13 residues.

V is TRBV7-2 and J is TRBJ2-7; no reliable D call. The CDR3 is 13 amino acids. Deletions cut 2 bases from V and 8 bases from J, with 13 bases between. The germline V gene encodes CDR1 SGHTA and CDR2 FQGNSA. The CDR3 protein is CASSLSYGLKQYF. The DNA of the CDR3 is TGTGCCAGCAGCTTATCTTACGGGCTCAAGCAGTACTTC.

The genes are TRBV5-4 and TRBJ2-3; 9 bases are a match to TRBD2. From germline, CDR1 is SGHNT and CDR2 YYREEE (reference sequence). CDR3 length: 15 residues. V shed 1 base, J shed 4 bases, and the junction held 4 bases outside the gene matches. The CDR3 loop is CASSLPGGRADTQYF. The CDR3 DNA follows: TGTGCCAGCAGCTTGCCGGGCGGGAGGGCAGATACGCAGTATTTT.

V usage is TRBV7-7 and J usage is TRBJ2-2, with no clear D. This CDR3 has 13 amino acids. The germline gives CDR1 SSHAT, CDR2 FNYEAQ (reference sequence). Trimming removed 1 base from V and 8 bases from J, with 8 bases in between. This chain's CDR3 is CASSLEQWGELFF. DNA for the CDR3: TGTGCCAGCAGCTTAGAGCAATGGGGGGAGCTGTTTTTT.

The chain is built from TRBV30 and TRBJ1-6; no clear D. The CDR3 totals 13 residues. The germline gives CDR1 GTSNPN, CDR2 SVGIG (reference sequence). V was shortened by 2 bases and J by 7 bases, with 9 bases between the two germline ends. CDR3 nucleotide sequence: TGTGCCTGGAGTACCTCCCCGAATTCACCCCTCCACTTT. Amino acids: CAWSTSPNSPLHF.

This sequence joins TRBV7-9 and TRBJ1-3; unclear D gene. V was pared by 5 bases and J by 8 bases, with 4 bases between. This CDR3 has 10 residues. Per the germline V gene, CDR1 is SEHNR and CDR2 is FQNEAQ (reference sequence). The CDR3 reads CASSRDTIYF. The CDR3, as DNA: TGTGCCAGCAGCCGAGACACCATATATTTT.

The rearrangement links TRBV20-1 to TRBJ2-1; no definite D call. The CDR3 runs 10 residues. Trimming stripped 3 bases from V and 7 bases from J, with 4 bases between. Germline V gives CDR1 DFQATT, CDR2 SNEGSKA (reference sequence). CDR3 in DNA: TGCAGTGCTAGCCGGAATGAGCAGTTCTTC. It yields the protein CSASRNEQFF.

The gene calls are TRBV10-3 and TRBJ2-2; TRBD2 matches at 9 bases. This CDR3 region has 16 residues. The ends lost 0 bases at V and 3 bases at J; junction bases unmatched: 2. Germline V lookup: CDR1 ENHRY, CDR2 SYGVKD. The CDR3 loop reads CAISESLAGDTGELFF. The CDR3 DNA sequence: TGTGCCATCAGTGAGTCGTTAGCGGGGGACACCGGGGAGCTGTTTTTT.

This rearrangement joins TRBV5-1 to TRBJ1-2; D is unresolved. CDR1 is SGHRS, CDR2 YFSETQ, per germline. The CDR3 consists of 15 residues. Trimming stripped 0 bases from V and 0 bases from J, with 9 bases between. In DNA form, the CDR3 reads TGCGCCAGCAGCTTGGTTCCGGGGACTAACTATGGCTACACCTTC. It yields the protein CASSLVPGTNYGYTF.

V is TRBV10-3 and J is TRBJ1-2; 10 bases agree with TRBD1. With V trimmed by 8 bases and J by 4 bases, 1 base remained unmatched. From germline, CDR1 is ENHRY and CDR2 SYGVKD. This CDR3 is built from 12 residues. The CDR3 DNA is TGTGCCATCGGGACAGGGGTCTATGGCTACACCTTC. It yields the protein CAIGTGVYGYTF.

This clone was found a few times. J is TRBJ2-2 and V is TRBV7-9; D unresolved. V shed 5 bases and J shed 5 bases, with 18 bases lying between them. Germline V gene data show CDR1 as SEHNR and CDR2 as FQNEAQ (reference sequence). This CDR3 spans 16 amino acids. The CDR3 here is CASSILRPAPTGELFF. In DNA, the CDR3 is TGTGCCAGCAGCATCCTCCGGCCTGCCCCGACCGGGGAGCTGTTTTTT.

The rearrangement uses TRBV2 and TRBJ1-1; tentative D call: TRBD1 (6 bases). From germline, CDR1 is SNHLY and CDR2 FYNNEI. V was pared by 6 bases and J by 8 bases, with 16 bases between. This CDR3 is built from 13 residues. CDR3 bases: TGTGCCAGCAGCCTAATAGTCGGGACAGAAGCTTTCTTT. This translates into CASSLIVGTEAFF.